Listed here are 10 T cell receptor beta chains from one sample, sequenced in a study of PD-L1 blockade in urothelial cancer. Time point defined: pretreatment peripheral blood. The data were produced by immunoSEQ multiplex PCR, yet TCRdb's version contains in-frame clones alone and is incomplete. Here the sample spans roughly 91,000 clones, more than 75% being singletons. The sequencing here drew on PBMCs, taken around atezolizumab (anti-PD-L1) treatment. These receptors originate from a man aged 55 to 70 with urothelial cancer.

The chain joins TRBV5-1 to TRBJ2-7, with D possibly being TRBD2 (5 bases). The ends were cut back, 0 bases at V and 9 bases at J, with 13 bases in the middle. Germline V CDR1 and CDR2: SGHRS, YFSETQ. CDR3 length equals 13 residues. The CDR3 loop is CASSLALAAGQYF. DNA of the CDR3: TGCGCCAGCAGCTTGGCCTTGGCGGCGGGGCAGTACTTC.

For the CDR3, the DNA is TGCGCCAGCAGCCCGGGACAGGGTACAGATACGCAGTATTTT. Translating gives CASSPGQGTDTQYF. The chain uses TRBV5-1 and TRBJ2-3; the match to TRBD1 covers 9 bases. CDR3 length: 14 amino acids. V shed 4 bases and J 3 bases; nucleotides not matched to a gene: 3. From germline, CDR1 is SGHRS and CDR2 YFSETQ. Based on the CDR3 plus reference TRBV5-1 and TRBJ2-3, the full variable domain is KAGVTQTPRYLIKTRGQQVTLSCSPISGHRSVSWYQQTPGQGLQFLFEYFSETQRNKGNFPGRFSGRQFSNSRSEMNVSTLELGDSALYLCASSPGQGTDTQYFGPGTRLTVL.

The CDR3 region is CASSSTSGSTQYF. CDR3 DNA sequence: TGTGCCAGCAGCTCAACTAGCGGGAGTACGCAGTATTTT. The V and J genes are TRBV7-2 and TRBJ2-3, with 11 bases identical to TRBD2. Trimming at V came to 4 bases and at J to 8 bases, leaving 2 bases not matched to a gene. The CDR3 extends over 13 amino acids. The V gene's germline CDR1 is SGHTA and CDR2 FQGNSA.

CDR3 in DNA: TGTGCCAGCAGGCGGGACTACCCGACGAGCTACAATGAGCAGTTCTTC. Translation gives CASRRDYPTSYNEQFF. This chain links TRBV2 with TRBJ2-1; 7 bases agree with TRBD2. The V gene end was trimmed by 6 bases and the J gene end by 3 bases; junction bases not matched to a gene: 11. There are 16 residues in the CDR3. Germline CDR1 is SNHLY and CDR2 is FYNNEI.

This rearrangement joins TRBV11-1 to TRBJ2-2, with D possibly being TRBD1 (5 bases). Germline V CDR1 and CDR2: SGHAT, FQDESV (reference sequence). Trimming took off 6 bases at V and 1 base at J, with 15 bases between the two ends. CDR3 length: 16 amino acids. The CDR3 spells CASRPWGRLNTGELFF. Here the CDR3 DNA reads TGTGCCAGCAGACCCTGGGGCCGACTGAACACCGGGGAGCTGTTTTTT.

The genes are TRBV19 and TRBJ1-4; D gene uncertain. V was shortened by 5 bases and J by 8 bases, with 18 bases between the two germline ends. Germline V gene data show CDR1 as LNHDA and CDR2 as SQIVND (reference sequence). The CDR3 runs 15 residues. CDR3 sequence (DNA): TGTGCCAGTAGTGGGCGGGCCCAAGTGGGAGAAAAACTGTTTTTT. Its translation: CASSGRAQVGEKLFF.

The chain couples TRBV5-8 to TRBJ2-1; TRBD2 aligns across 8 bases. The CDR3 runs to 16 residues. Germline CDR1 is SGHTS and CDR2 is YDEGEE. Unmatched junction bases numbered 6, after V lost 0 bases and J lost 4 bases. CDR3 protein: CASSLGLAGLYNEQFF. In DNA form, the CDR3 reads TGTGCCAGCAGCTTGGGTCTAGCGGGCCTTTACAATGAGCAGTTCTTC.

The chain is built from TRBV7-2 and TRBJ2-1; D ambiguous. The ends were cut back, 5 bases at V and 5 bases at J, with 19 bases in the middle. The V gene's germline CDR1 is SGHTA and CDR2 FQGNSA. The CDR3 runs to 16 residues. The CDR3 reads CASSPTPLKTNNEQFF. For the CDR3, the DNA is TGTGCCAGCAGCCCGACTCCTTTGAAGACGAACAATGAGCAGTTCTTC.

The chain has TRBV20-1 and TRBJ1-1, with TRBD1 matching over 7 bases. V trimming: 5 bases; J trimming: 6 bases; junction bases outside the gene matches: 3. CDR1 and CDR2 from the germline V gene are DFQATT and SNEGSKA (reference sequence). The CDR3 length is 11 residues. The CDR3: CSAPDRAEAFF. The DNA for the CDR3 is TGCAGTGCTCCTGACAGGGCTGAAGCTTTCTTT.

The rearrangement joins TRBV5-1 to TRBJ2-1, with 9 bases identical to TRBD1. Per the germline V gene, CDR1 is SGHRS and CDR2 is YFSETQ. The CDR3 covers 14 residues. V lost 2 bases to trimming and J lost 8 bases; unmatched junction nucleotides: 5. CDR3 DNA: TGCGCCAGCAGCTTAGGGACAGGGTACGATGAGCAGTTCTTC. Amino acids: CASSLGTGYDEQFF.